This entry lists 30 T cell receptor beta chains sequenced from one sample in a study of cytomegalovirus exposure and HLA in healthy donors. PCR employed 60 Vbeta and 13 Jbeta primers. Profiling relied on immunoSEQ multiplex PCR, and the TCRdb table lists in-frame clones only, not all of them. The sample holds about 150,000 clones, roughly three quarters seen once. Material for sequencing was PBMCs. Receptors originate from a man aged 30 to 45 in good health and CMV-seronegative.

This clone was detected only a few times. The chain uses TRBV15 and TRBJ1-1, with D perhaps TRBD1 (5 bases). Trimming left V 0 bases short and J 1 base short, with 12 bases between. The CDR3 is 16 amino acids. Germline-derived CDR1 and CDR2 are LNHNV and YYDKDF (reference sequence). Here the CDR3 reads CATSRDPAGGNTEAFF. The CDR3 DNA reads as TGTGCCACCAGCAGAGATCCGGCGGGGGGGAACACTGAAGCTTTCTTT. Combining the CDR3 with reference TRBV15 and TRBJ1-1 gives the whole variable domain DAMVIQNPRYQVTQFGKPVTLSCSQTLNHNVMYWYQQKSSQAPKLLFHYYDKDFNNEADTPDNFQSRRPNTSFCFLDIRSPGLGDTAMYLCATSRDPAGGNTEAFFGQGTRLTVV.

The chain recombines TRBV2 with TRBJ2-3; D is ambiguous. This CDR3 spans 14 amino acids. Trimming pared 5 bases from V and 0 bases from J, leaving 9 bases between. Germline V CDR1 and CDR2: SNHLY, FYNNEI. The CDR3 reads CASSKTTSTDTQYF. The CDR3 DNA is TGTGCCAGCAGTAAGACAACTAGCACAGATACGCAGTATTTT.

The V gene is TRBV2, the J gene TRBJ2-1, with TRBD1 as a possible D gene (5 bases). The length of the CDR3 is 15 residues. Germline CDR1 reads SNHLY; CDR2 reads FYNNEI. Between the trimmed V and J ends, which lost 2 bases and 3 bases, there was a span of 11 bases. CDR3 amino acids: CASSESRVGYNEQFF. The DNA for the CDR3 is TGTGCCAGCAGTGAATCCAGGGTCGGCTACAATGAGCAGTTCTTC.

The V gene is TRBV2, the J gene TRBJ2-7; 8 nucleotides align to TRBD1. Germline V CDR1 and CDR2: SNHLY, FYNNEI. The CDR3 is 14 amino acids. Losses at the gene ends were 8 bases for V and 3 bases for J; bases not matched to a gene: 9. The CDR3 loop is CASGTGTGDYEQYF. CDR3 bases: TGTGCCAGCGGGACAGGCACCGGGGACTACGAGCAGTACTTC.

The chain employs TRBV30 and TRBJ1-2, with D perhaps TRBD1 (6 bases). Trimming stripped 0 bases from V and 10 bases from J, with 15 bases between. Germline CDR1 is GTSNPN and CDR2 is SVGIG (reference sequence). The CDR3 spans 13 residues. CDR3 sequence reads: CAWSVRQGFSYTF. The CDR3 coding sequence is TGTGCCTGGAGTGTACGGCAGGGGTTCTCCTACACCTTC. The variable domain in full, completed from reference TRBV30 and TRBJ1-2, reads SQTIHQWPATLVQPVGSPLSLECTVEGTSNPNLYWYRQAAGRGLQLLFYSVGIGQISSEVPQNLSASRPQDRQFILSSKKLLLSDSGFYLCAWSVRQGFSYTFGSGTRLTVV.

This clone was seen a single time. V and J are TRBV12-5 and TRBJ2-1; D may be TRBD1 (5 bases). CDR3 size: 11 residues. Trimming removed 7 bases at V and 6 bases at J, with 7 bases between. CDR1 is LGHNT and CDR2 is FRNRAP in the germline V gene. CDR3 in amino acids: CASVGANEQFF. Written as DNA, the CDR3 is TGTGCTAGTGTAGGGGCCAATGAGCAGTTCTTC.

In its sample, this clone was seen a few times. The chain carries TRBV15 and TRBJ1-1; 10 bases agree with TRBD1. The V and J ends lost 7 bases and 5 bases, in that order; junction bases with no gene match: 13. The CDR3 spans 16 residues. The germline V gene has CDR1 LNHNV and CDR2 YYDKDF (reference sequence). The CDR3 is CATNYGRTGGRTEAFF. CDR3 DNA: TGTGCCACCAACTACGGACGGACAGGGGGACGGACTGAAGCTTTCTTT.

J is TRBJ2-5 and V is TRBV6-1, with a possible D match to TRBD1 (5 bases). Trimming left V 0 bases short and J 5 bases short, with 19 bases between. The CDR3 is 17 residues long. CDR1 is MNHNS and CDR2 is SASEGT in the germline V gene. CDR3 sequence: CASSEALDTTLEETQYF. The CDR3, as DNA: TGTGCCAGCAGTGAAGCATTGGACACTACCTTGGAGGAGACCCAGTACTTC.

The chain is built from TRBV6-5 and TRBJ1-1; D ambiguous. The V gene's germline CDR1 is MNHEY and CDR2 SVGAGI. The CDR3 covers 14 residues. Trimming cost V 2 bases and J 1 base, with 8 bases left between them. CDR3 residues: CASSYVGRNTEAFF. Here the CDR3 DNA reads TGTGCCAGCAGTTACGTGGGCAGGAACACTGAAGCTTTCTTT.

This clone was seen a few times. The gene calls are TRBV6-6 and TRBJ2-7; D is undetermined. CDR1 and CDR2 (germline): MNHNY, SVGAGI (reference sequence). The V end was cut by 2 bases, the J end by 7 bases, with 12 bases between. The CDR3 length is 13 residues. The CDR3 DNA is TGTGCCAGCAGTTACCGACGCACTACGGAGCAGTACTTC. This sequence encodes CASSYRRTTEQYF.

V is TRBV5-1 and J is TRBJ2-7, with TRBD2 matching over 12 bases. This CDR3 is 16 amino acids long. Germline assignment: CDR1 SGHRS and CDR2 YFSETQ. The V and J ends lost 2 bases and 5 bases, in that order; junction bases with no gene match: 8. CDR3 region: CASSLYLAGGSHEQYF. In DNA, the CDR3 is TGCGCCAGCAGCTTATATCTAGCGGGAGGGTCTCACGAGCAGTACTTC.

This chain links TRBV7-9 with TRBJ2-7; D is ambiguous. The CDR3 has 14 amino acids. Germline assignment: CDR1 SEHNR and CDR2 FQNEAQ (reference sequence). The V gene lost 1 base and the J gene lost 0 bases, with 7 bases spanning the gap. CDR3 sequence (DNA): TGTGCCAGCAGCTTAGGCGTCAACTCCTACGAGCAGTACTTC. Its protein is CASSLGVNSYEQYF.

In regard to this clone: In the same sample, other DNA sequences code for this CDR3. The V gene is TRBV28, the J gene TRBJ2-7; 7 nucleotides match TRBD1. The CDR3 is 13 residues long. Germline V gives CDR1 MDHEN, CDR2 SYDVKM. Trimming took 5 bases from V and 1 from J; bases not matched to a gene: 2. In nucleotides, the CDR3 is TGTGCCAGCAGTCCGGGACAGTCCTACGAGCAGTACTTC. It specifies CASSPGQSYEQYF. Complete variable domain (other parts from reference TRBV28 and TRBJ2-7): DVKVTQSSRYLVKRTGEKVFLECVQDMDHENMFWYRQDPGLGLRLIYFSYDVKMKEKGDIPEGYSVSREKKERFSLILESASTNQTSMYLCASSPGQSYEQYFGPGTRLTVT.

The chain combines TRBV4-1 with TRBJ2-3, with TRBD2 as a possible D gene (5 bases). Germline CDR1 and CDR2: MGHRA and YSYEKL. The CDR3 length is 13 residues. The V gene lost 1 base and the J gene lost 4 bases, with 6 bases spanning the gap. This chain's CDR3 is CASSQGTSDTQYF. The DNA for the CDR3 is TGCGCCAGCAGCCAAGGGACTTCAGATACGCAGTATTTT.

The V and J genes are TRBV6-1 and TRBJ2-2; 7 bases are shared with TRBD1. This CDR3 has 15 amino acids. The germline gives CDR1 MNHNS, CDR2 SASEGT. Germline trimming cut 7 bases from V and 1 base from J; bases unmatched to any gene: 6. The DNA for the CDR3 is TGTGCCAGCAATCCGGGACAGCTGAACACCGGGGAGCTGTTTTTT. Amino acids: CASNPGQLNTGELFF.

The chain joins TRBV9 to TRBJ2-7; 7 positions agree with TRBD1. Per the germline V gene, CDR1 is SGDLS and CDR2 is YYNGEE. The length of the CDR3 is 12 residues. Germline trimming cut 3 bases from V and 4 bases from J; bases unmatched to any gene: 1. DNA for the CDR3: TGTGCCAGCAGCGCAGGGGGATACGAGCAGTACTTC. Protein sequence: CASSAGGYEQYF.

CDR3 DNA sequence: TGTGCCAGCAGTTATAGCGGCAGGTCCGGAGGTGGCTACACCTTC. Amino acid sequence: CASSYSGRSGGGYTF. This chain links TRBV6-5 with TRBJ1-2; D gene uncertain. Germline values: CDR1 MNHEY, CDR2 SVGAGI. The CDR3 has 15 residues. V lost 3 bases, J lost 7 bases, and 18 bases lay in between.

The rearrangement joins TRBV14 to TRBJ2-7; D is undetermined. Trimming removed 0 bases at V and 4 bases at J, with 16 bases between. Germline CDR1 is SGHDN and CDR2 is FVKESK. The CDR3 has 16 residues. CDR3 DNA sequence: TGTGCCAGCAGCCAAGAATACCAGGTTTTGAGTTACGAGCAGTACTTC. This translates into CASSQEYQVLSYEQYF.

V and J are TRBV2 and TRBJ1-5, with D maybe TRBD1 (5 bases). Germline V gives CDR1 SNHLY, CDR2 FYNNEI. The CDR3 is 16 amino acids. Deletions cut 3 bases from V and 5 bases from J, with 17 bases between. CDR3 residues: CASSEAGRQNYQPQHF. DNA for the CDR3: TGTGCCAGCAGTGAGGCGGGACGCCAAAACTATCAGCCCCAGCATTTT. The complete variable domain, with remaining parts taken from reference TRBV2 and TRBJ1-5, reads EPEVTQTPSHQVTQMGQEVILRCVPISNHLYFYWYRQILGQKVEFLVSFYNNEISEKSEIFDDQFSVERPDGSNFTLKIRSTKLEDSAMYFCASSEAGRQNYQPQHFGDGTRLSIL.

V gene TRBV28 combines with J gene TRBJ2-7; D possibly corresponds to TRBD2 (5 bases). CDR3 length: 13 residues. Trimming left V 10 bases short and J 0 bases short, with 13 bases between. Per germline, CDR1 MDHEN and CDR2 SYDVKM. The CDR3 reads CATDERDSYEQYF. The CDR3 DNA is TGTGCCACAGACGAGAGGGACTCCTACGAGCAGTACTTC.

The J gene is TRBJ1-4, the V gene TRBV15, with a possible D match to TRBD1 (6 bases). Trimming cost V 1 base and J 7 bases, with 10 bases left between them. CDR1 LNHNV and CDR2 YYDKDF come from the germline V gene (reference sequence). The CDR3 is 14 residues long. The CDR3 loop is CATSRVGRGEKLFF. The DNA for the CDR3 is TGTGCCACCAGCAGAGTAGGCAGGGGTGAAAAACTGTTTTTT.

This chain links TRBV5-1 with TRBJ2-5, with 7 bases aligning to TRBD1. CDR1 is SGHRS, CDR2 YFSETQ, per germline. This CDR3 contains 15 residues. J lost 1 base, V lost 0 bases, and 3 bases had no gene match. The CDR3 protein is CASSLGDRAQETQYF. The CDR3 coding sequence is TGCGCCAGCAGCTTGGGGGACAGAGCCCAAGAGACCCAGTACTTC.

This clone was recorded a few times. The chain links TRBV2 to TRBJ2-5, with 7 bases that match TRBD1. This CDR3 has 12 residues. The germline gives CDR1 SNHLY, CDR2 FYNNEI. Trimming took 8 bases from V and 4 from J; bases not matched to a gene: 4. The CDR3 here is CASDRDRETQYF. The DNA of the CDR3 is TGTGCCAGCGACAGGGATCGAGAGACCCAGTACTTC.

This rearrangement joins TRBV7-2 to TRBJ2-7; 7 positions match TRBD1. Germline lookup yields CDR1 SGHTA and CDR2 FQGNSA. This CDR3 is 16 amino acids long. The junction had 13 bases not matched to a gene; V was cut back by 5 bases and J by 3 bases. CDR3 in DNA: TGTGCCAGCAGCACGACAGGGTTCGATAGCATCTACGAGCAGTACTTC. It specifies CASSTTGFDSIYEQYF.

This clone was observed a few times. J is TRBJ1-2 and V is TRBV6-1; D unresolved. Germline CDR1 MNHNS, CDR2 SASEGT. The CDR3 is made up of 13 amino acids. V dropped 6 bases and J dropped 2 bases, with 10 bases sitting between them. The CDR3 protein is CASRMGENYGYTF. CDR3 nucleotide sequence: TGTGCCAGCAGGATGGGCGAGAACTATGGCTACACCTTC.

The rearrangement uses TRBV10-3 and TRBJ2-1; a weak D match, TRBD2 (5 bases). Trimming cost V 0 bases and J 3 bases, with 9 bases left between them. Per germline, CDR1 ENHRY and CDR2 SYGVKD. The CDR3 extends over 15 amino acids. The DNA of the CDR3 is TGTGCCATCAGTGAGTCGAGGGAGTTCTACAATGAGCAGTTCTTC. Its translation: CAISESREFYNEQFF.

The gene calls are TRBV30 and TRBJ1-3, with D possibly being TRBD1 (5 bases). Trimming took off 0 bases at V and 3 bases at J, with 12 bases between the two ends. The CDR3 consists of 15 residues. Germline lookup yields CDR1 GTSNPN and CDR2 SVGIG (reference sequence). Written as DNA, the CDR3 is TGTGCCTGGAGTGTCAAAGGGGCAGGTGGAAACACCATATATTTT. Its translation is CAWSVKGAGGNTIYF.

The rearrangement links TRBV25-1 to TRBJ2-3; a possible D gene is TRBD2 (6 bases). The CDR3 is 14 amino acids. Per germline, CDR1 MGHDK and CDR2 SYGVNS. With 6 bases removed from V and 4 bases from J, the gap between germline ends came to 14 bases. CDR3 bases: TGTGCCAGCAGCCAGGAGGGGCCGGCAGATACGCAGTATTTT. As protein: CASSQEGPADTQYF.

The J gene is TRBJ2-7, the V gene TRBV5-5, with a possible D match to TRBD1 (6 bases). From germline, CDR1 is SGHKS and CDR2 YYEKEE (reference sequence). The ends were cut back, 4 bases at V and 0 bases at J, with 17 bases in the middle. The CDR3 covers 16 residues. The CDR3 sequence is CASSDAIRGYSYEQYF. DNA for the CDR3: TGTGCCAGCAGCGATGCAATTAGGGGGTACTCCTACGAGCAGTACTTC.

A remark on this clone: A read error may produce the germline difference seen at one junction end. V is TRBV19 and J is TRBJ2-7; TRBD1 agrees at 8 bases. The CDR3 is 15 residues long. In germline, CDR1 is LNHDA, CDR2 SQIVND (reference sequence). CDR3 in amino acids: CASSRAAGGSDEQYF. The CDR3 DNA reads TGTGCCAGTAGCAGGGCTGCAGGGGGCTCCGACGAGCAGTACTTC.